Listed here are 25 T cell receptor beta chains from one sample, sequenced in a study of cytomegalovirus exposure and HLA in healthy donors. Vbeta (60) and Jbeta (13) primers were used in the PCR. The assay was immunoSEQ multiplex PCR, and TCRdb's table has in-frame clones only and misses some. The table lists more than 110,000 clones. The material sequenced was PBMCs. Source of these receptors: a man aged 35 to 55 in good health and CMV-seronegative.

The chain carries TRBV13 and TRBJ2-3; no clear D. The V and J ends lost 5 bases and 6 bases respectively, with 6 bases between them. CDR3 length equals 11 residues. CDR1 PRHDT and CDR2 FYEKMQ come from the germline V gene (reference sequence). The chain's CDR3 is CASSPGDTQYF. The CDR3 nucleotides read TGTGCCAGCAGCCCCGGGGATACGCAGTATTTT.

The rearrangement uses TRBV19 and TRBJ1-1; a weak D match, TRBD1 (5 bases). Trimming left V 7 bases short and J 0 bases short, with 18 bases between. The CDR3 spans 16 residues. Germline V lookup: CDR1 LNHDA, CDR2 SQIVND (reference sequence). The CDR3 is CASTNARQTMNTEAFF. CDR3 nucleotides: TGTGCCAGTACAAACGCCCGACAGACCATGAACACTGAAGCTTTCTTT.

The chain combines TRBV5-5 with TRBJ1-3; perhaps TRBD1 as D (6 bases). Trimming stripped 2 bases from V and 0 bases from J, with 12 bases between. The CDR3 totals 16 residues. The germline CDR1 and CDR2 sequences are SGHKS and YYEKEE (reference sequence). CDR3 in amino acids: CASSLRQESSGNTIYF. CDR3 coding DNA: TGTGCCAGCAGCTTACGACAGGAAAGCTCTGGAAACACCATATATTTT.

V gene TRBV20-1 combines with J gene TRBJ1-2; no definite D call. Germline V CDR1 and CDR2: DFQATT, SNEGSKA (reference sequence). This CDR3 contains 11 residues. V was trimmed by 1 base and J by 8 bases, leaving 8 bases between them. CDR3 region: CSARVPGGYTF. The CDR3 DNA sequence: TGCAGTGCTAGAGTCCCAGGAGGCTACACCTTC.

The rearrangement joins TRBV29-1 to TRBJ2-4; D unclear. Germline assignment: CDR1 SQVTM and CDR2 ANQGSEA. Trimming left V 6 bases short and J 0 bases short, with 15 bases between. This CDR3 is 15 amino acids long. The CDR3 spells CSVRDTALAKNIQYF. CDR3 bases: TGCAGCGTCCGAGACACAGCCCTAGCCAAAAACATTCAGTACTTC.

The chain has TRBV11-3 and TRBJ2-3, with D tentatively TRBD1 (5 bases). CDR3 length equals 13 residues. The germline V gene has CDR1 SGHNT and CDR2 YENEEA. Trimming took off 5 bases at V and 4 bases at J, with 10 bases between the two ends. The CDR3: CASSPQGADTQYF. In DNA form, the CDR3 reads TGTGCCAGCAGCCCCCAGGGCGCAGATACGCAGTATTTT.

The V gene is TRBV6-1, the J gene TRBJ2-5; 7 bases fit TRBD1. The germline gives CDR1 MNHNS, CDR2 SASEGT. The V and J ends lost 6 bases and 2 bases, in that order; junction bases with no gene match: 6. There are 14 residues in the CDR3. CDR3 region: CASRVGQAQETQYF. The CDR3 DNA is TGTGCCAGCAGAGTCGGACAGGCTCAAGAGACCCAGTACTTC.

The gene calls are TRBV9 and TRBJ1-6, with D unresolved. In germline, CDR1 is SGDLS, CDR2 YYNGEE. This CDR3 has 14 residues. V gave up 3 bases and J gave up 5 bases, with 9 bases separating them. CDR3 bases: TGTGCCAGCAGCGGTAGTACGGATAATTCACCCCTCCACTTT. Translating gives CASSGSTDNSPLHF.

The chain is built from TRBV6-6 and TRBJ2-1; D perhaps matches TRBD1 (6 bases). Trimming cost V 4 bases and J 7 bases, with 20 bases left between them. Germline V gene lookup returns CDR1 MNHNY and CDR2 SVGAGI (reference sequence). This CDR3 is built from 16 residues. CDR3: CASSSGHRVKKNEQFF. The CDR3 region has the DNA TGTGCCAGCAGTTCTGGGCACAGGGTGAAGAAGAATGAGCAGTTCTTC.

The DNA for the CDR3 is TGCGCCAGCAGCTTACAACTCAAACAGGGGCCCCCATACGAGCAGTACTTC. This translates into CASSLQLKQGPPYEQYF. This sequence joins TRBV5-1 and TRBJ2-7, with 7 bases matching TRBD1. CDR3 length: 17 amino acids. Trimming removed 2 bases from V and 4 bases from J; junction bases left unmatched: 15. In germline, CDR1 is SGHRS, CDR2 YFSETQ.

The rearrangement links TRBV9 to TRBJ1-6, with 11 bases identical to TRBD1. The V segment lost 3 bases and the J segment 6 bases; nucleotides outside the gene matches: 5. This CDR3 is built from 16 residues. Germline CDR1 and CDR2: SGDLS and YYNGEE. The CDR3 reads CASSDGQGAINSPLHF. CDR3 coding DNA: TGTGCCAGCAGCGACGGACAGGGGGCAATTAATTCACCCCTCCACTTT.

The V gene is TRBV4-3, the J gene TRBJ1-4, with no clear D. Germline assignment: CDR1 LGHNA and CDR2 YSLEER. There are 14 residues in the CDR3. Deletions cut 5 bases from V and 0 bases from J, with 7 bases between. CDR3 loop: CASSNSATNEKLFF. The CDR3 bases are TGCGCCAGCAGCAACAGTGCAACTAATGAAAAACTGTTTTTT.

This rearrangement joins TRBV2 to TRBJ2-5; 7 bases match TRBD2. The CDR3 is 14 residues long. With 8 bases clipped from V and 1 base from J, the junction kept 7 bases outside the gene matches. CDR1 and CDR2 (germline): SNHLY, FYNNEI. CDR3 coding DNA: TGTGCCAGCGGACTAGGTGGGGGCCAAGAGACCCAGTACTTC. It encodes CASGLGGGQETQYF.

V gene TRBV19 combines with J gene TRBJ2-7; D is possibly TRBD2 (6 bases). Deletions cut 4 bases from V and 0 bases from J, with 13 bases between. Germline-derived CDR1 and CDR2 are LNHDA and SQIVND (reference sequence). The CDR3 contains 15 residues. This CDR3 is CASSTGRSYSYEQYF. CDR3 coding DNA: TGTGCCAGTAGTACAGGGAGGTCTTACTCCTACGAGCAGTACTTC.

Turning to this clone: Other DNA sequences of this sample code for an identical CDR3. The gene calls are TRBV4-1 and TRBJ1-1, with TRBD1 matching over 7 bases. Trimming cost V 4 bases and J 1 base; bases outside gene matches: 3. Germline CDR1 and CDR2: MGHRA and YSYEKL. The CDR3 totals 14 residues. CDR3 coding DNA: TGCGCCAGCAGCCCCGACAGGGCGAACACTGAAGCTTTCTTT. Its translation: CASSPDRANTEAFF.

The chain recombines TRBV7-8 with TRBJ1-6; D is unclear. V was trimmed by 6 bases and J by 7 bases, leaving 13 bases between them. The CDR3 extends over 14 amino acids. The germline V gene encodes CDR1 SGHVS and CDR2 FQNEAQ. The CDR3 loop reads CASREDGWNSPLHF. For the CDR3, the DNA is TGTGCCAGCAGGGAGGACGGATGGAATTCACCCCTCCACTTT.

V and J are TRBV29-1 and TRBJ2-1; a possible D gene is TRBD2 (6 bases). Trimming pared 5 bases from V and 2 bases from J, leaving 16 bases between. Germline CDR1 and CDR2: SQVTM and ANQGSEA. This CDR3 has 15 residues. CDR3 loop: CSVNLVEGAYNEQFF. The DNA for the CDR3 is TGCAGCGTTAACCTCGTGGAGGGCGCCTACAATGAGCAGTTCTTC.

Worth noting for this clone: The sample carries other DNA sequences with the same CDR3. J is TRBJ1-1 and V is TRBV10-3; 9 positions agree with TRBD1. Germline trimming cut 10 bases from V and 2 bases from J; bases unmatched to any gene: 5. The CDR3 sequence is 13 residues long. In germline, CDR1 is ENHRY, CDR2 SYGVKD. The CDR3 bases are TGTGCCACCGGACAGGGGCGCAACACTGAAGCTTTCTTT. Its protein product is CATGQGRNTEAFF.

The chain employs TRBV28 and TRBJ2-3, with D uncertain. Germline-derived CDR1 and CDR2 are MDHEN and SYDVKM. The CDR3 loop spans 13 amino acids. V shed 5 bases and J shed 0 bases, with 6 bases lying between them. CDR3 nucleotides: TGTGCCAGCAGTCCTGCGAGCACAGATACGCAGTATTTT. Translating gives CASSPASTDTQYF.

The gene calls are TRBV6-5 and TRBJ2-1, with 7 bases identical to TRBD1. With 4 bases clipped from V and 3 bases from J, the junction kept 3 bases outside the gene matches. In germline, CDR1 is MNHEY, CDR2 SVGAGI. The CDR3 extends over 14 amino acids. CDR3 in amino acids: CASSFSGGYNEQFF. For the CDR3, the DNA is TGTGCCAGCAGTTTTTCAGGGGGCTACAATGAGCAGTTCTTC.

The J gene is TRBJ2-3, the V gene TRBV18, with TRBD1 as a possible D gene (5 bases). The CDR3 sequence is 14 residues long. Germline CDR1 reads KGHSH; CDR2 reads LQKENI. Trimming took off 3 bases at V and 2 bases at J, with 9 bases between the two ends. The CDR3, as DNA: TGTGCCAGCTCACCCTCAGGGAACACAGATACGCAGTATTTT. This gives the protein CASSPSGNTDTQYF.

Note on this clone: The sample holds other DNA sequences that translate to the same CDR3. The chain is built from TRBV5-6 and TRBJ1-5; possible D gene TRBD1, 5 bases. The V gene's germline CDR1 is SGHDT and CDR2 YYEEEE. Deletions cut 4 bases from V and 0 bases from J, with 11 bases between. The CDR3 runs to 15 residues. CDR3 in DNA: TGTGCCAGCAGCCTCGGGGGTTATAGCAATCAGCCCCAGCATTTT. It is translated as CASSLGGYSNQPQHF.

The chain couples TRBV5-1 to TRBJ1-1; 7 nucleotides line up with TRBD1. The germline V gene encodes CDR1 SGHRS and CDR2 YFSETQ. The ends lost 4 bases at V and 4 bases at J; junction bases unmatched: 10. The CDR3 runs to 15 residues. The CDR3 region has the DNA TGCGCCAGCAGCGGGGGACAGCCAGGGAGCACTGAAGCTTTCTTT. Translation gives CASSGGQPGSTEAFF.

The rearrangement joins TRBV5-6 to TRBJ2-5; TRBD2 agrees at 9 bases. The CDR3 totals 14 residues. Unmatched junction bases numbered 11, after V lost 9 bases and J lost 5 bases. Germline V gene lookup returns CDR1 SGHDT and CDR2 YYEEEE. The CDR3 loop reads CATTRRGGGETQYF. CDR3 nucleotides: TGTGCCACCACACGGCGGGGGGGCGGCGAGACCCAGTACTTC.

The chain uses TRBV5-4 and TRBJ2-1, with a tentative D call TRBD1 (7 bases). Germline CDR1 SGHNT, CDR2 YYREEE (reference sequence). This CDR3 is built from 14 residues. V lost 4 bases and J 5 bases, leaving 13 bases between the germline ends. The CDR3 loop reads CASSGGTADNEQFF. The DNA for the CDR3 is TGTGCCAGCAGCGGCGGGACAGCTGACAATGAGCAGTTCTTC.